These 26 T cell receptor beta chains originate from one sample sequenced in a study of cytomegalovirus exposure and HLA in healthy donors. PCR was performed using 60 Vbeta and 13 Jbeta primers. Using immunoSEQ multiplex PCR, the repertoire was profiled, and TCRdb retains in-frame clones only, with some absent. The table includes about 160,000 clones, about 80% detected once. Source material: PBMCs. These receptors were collected from a man in his forties or fifties in good health and CMV-seropositive.

V and J are TRBV2 and TRBJ2-3; 13 nucleotides agree with TRBD2. From germline, CDR1 is SNHLY and CDR2 FYNNEI. V trimming: 7 bases; J trimming: 0 bases; junction bases outside the gene matches: 7. This CDR3 is built from 17 residues. CDR3 loop: CASTSGTSGKSTDTQYF. The CDR3 bases are TGTGCCAGCACTTCCGGGACTAGCGGGAAAAGCACAGATACGCAGTATTTT.

This clone has just a few counts. The chain couples TRBV11-2 to TRBJ2-3; 10 positions match TRBD1. CDR3 length equals 17 residues. Germline lookup yields CDR1 SGHAT and CDR2 FQNNGV. The J segment lost 4 bases and the V segment lost 0 bases, leaving 7 bases of the junction unmatched. The CDR3 region is CASSLDQDRGRSDTQYF. The CDR3 coding sequence is TGTGCCAGCAGCTTAGATCAAGACAGGGGGCGGTCAGATACGCAGTATTTT. The variable domain in full, completed from reference TRBV11-2 and TRBJ2-3, reads EAGVAQSPRYKIIEKRQSVAFWCNPISGHATLYWYQQILGQGPKLLIQFQNNGVVDDSQLPKDRFSAERLKGVDSTLKIQPAKLEDSAVYLCASSLDQDRGRSDTQYFGPGTRLTVL.

This clone turned up a few times. The chain joins TRBV5-1 to TRBJ2-1; 7 bases match TRBD2. V lost 1 base to trimming and J lost 10 bases; unmatched junction nucleotides: 5. CDR3 length: 13 residues. From germline, CDR1 is SGHRS and CDR2 YFSETQ. The CDR3 reads CASSLREGGEQFF. CDR3 in DNA: TGCGCCAGCAGCTTGAGGGAGGGAGGAGAGCAGTTCTTC. Together with reference TRBV5-1 and TRBJ2-1, the CDR3 gives the full variable domain: KAGVTQTPRYLIKTRGQQVTLSCSPISGHRSVSWYQQTPGQGLQFLFEYFSETQRNKGNFPGRFSGRQFSNSRSEMNVSTLELGDSALYLCASSLREGGEQFFGPGTRLTVL.

The chain has TRBV5-6 and TRBJ2-5, with D perhaps matching TRBD1 (7 bases). Looked up from germline, CDR1 is SGHDT and CDR2 is YYEEEE. With 4 bases removed from V and 5 bases from J, the gap between germline ends came to 18 bases. The CDR3 contains 15 residues. CDR3 nucleotide sequence: TGTGCCAGCAGCCCCCGGAGGGGGCTCGGGGAGACCCAGTACTTC. This sequence encodes CASSPRRGLGETQYF.

The rearrangement uses TRBV2 and TRBJ1-2; unclear D gene. The CDR3 is 13 residues long. Germline lookup yields CDR1 SNHLY and CDR2 FYNNEI. V was cut by 3 bases and J by 4 bases, with 9 bases left in between. The CDR3 region has the DNA TGTGCCAGCAGTGACTCAGTGCCCTATGGCTACACCTTC. This translates into CASSDSVPYGYTF.

The genes are TRBV27 and TRBJ1-1; TRBD1 might be the D (5 bases). The germline gives CDR1 MNHEY, CDR2 SMNVEV (reference sequence). This CDR3 region has 14 residues. Trimming removed 0 bases from V and 11 bases from J, with 16 bases in between. The DNA of the CDR3 is TGTGCCAGCAGTTTATCAGGGGCTGGGTCCGGCGCTTTCTTT. Its protein product is CASSLSGAGSGAFF.

The chain employs TRBV11-3 and TRBJ2-5; 7 nucleotides match TRBD2. CDR1 and CDR2 (germline): SGHNT, YENEEA. This CDR3 region has 13 residues. Trimming cost V 1 base and J 5 bases; bases outside gene matches: 1. The chain's CDR3 is CASSLVSGETQYF. The CDR3 nucleotides are TGTGCCAGCAGCTTAGTTAGCGGGGAGACCCAGTACTTC.

Regarding this clone: This specimen includes other DNA sequences encoding the same CDR3. V and J are TRBV7-9 and TRBJ2-2; no reliable D call. V was pared by 3 bases and J by 4 bases, with 3 bases between. The length of the CDR3 is 12 residues. Per the germline V gene, CDR1 is SEHNR and CDR2 is FQNEAQ (reference sequence). In DNA form, the CDR3 reads TGTGCCAGCAGCTTCGGCACCGGGGAGCTGTTTTTT. This encodes CASSFGTGELFF. Combining the CDR3 with reference TRBV7-9 and TRBJ2-2 gives the whole variable domain DTGVSQNPRHKITKRGQNVTFRCDPISEHNRLYWYRQTLGQGPEFLTYFQNEAQLEKSRLLSDRFSAERPKGSFSTLEIQRTEQGDSAMYLCASSFGTGELFFGEGSRLTVL.

The chain recombines TRBV2 with TRBJ2-7, with D possibly matching TRBD2 (7 bases). Trimming took off 6 bases at V and 2 bases at J, with 17 bases between the two ends. CDR3 length: 15 amino acids. Germline CDR1 reads SNHLY; CDR2 reads FYNNEI. The CDR3 loop reads CASSDTGRGAYEQYF. DNA for the CDR3: TGTGCCAGCAGCGATACAGGGAGGGGAGCCTACGAGCAGTACTTC.

The chain carries TRBV4-1 and TRBJ1-1; TRBD1 matches at 7 bases. The CDR3 sequence is 15 residues long. V lost 0 bases to trimming and J lost 1 base; unmatched junction nucleotides: 2. Germline CDR1 reads MGHRA; CDR2 reads YSYEKL. CDR3 in DNA: TGCGCCAGCAGCCAAGACCAGGGGGGGAACACTGAAGCTTTCTTT. It is translated as CASSQDQGGNTEAFF.

This rearrangement joins TRBV5-1 to TRBJ2-1, with 7 bases lining up with TRBD1. The CDR3 has 16 amino acids. Germline trimming cut 5 bases from V and 5 bases from J; bases unmatched to any gene: 13. Germline loops: CDR1 SGHRS, CDR2 YFSETQ. CDR3 sequence reads: CASRPGQEVGNNEQFF. The CDR3, as DNA: TGCGCCAGCAGACCTGGACAGGAGGTGGGCAACAATGAGCAGTTCTTC.

Only a few counts were recorded for this clone. This chain links TRBV6-5 with TRBJ1-2; 7 bases map to TRBD1. The CDR3 has 15 amino acids. Looked up from germline, CDR1 is MNHEY and CDR2 is SVGAGI. Trimming took 6 bases from V and 6 from J; bases not matched to a gene: 13. The CDR3 region is CASRARTGLPDGYTF. The DNA of the CDR3 is TGTGCCAGCAGAGCACGGACAGGCCTTCCGGATGGCTACACCTTC.

Only a few counts were recorded for this clone. The V and J genes are TRBV19 and TRBJ2-1; D is unclear. CDR1 is LNHDA and CDR2 is SQIVND in the germline V gene (reference sequence). V lost 3 bases and J lost 6, with 9 bases in between. The CDR3 consists of 13 residues. CDR3 nucleotides: TGTGCCAGTAGTATTAGTCACGCCAATGAGCAGTTCTTC. Its protein product is CASSISHANEQFF.

The rearrangement joins TRBV4-1 to TRBJ2-4; 7 nucleotides line up with TRBD1. This CDR3 has 17 residues. After removal of 2 bases from V and 1 base from J, the junction contained 8 bases not matched to a gene. Germline assignment: CDR1 MGHRA and CDR2 YSYEKL. CDR3 nucleotides: TGCGCCAGCAGCCAACTTCTACAGGGGTTGGCCAAAAACATTCAGTACTTC. Its translation: CASSQLLQGLAKNIQYF.

This clone was detected once. CDR3 sequence: CASSDYRGLDEKLFF. Here the CDR3 DNA reads TGTGCCAGCAGCGATTACAGGGGCTTGGATGAAAAACTGTTTTTT. This rearrangement joins TRBV11-1 to TRBJ1-4, with TRBD1 identical over 7 bases. The CDR3 has 15 residues. Germline assignment: CDR1 SGHAT and CDR2 FQDESV (reference sequence). V shed 5 bases and J 6 bases; nucleotides not matched to a gene: 9.

V gene TRBV29-1 combines with J gene TRBJ2-1, with 11 nucleotides matching TRBD2. After removal of 6 bases from V and 6 bases from J, the junction contained 10 bases not matched to a gene. In germline, CDR1 is SQVTM, CDR2 ANQGSEA. This CDR3 has 15 residues. CDR3: CSVGSGGAISNEQFF. The CDR3 DNA reads as TGCAGCGTAGGTAGCGGGGGGGCCATAAGCAATGAGCAGTTCTTC.

This chain connects TRBV7-2 to TRBJ2-7; 11 positions agree with TRBD2. The CDR3 has 15 residues. Germline lookup yields CDR1 SGHTA and CDR2 FQGNSA. Losses at the gene ends were 2 bases for V and 0 bases for J; bases not matched to a gene: 0. In DNA form, the CDR3 reads TGTGCCAGCAGCTTAACTAGCGGGGGCTCCTACGAGCAGTACTTC. Its translation is CASSLTSGGSYEQYF.

As regards this clone: The sample holds other DNA sequences that translate to the same CDR3. CDR3 protein: CASSLSAGYEQYF. CDR3 in DNA: TGTGCCAGCAGTTTATCGGCGGGCTACGAGCAGTACTTC. This chain links TRBV27 with TRBJ2-7, with D maybe TRBD2 (5 bases). The germline CDR1 and CDR2 sequences are MNHEY and SMNVEV (reference sequence). The CDR3 spans 13 residues. V lost 0 bases and J lost 3, with 6 bases in between.

The chain carries TRBV19 and TRBJ1-4, with D unclear. The germline CDR1 and CDR2 sequences are LNHDA and SQIVND (reference sequence). Trimming cost V 3 bases and J 0 bases, with 8 bases left between them. There are 15 residues in the CDR3. In nucleotides, the CDR3 is TGTGCCAGTAGTATGAGTCCCACAACTAATGAAAAACTGTTTTTT. Protein sequence: CASSMSPTTNEKLFF.

This sequence joins TRBV19 and TRBJ1-5; D is perhaps TRBD1 (6 bases). Germline loops: CDR1 LNHDA, CDR2 SQIVND (reference sequence). The V gene lost 2 bases and the J gene lost 0 bases, with 14 bases spanning the gap. The CDR3 sequence is 17 residues long. CDR3 amino acids: CASSIRGAGYSNQPQHF. As DNA, the CDR3 is TGTGCCAGTAGTATACGGGGGGCGGGTTATAGCAATCAGCCCCAGCATTTT.

The chain joins TRBV18 to TRBJ1-5; D ambiguous. Deletions cut 3 bases from V and 5 bases from J, with 5 bases between. The germline V gene has CDR1 KGHSH and CDR2 LQKENI. The CDR3 extends over 12 amino acids. The CDR3 DNA sequence: TGTGCCAGCTCACCGAGGGATCAGCCCCAGCATTTT. Amino acid sequence: CASSPRDQPQHF.

The V and J genes are TRBV6-6 and TRBJ2-5, with 9 positions matching TRBD2. This CDR3 spans 16 amino acids. The germline V gene encodes CDR1 MNHNY and CDR2 SVGAGI (reference sequence). J lost 5 bases, V lost 7 bases, and 14 bases had no gene match. CDR3 DNA sequence: TGTGCCAGCACCGAGACGCCTGCGGGGGGGCCTGAGACCCAGTACTTC. Translation gives CASTETPAGGPETQYF.

The CDR3 reads CASSVSDRSSGNTIYF. In DNA form, the CDR3 reads TGTGCCAGCAGCGTTAGCGACAGGTCCTCTGGAAACACCATATATTTT. The chain couples TRBV9 to TRBJ1-3, with D perhaps TRBD1 (6 bases). Germline loops: CDR1 SGDLS, CDR2 YYNGEE. V was trimmed by 2 bases and J by 0 bases, leaving 12 bases between them. The CDR3 totals 16 residues.

The chain couples TRBV4-1 to TRBJ1-6; TRBD1 matches 8 bases. Trimming removed 4 bases from V and 9 bases from J; junction bases left unmatched: 14. CDR1 and CDR2 (germline): MGHRA, YSYEKL. CDR3 length: 17 amino acids. This chain's CDR3 is CASSPTQGARGVSPLHF. In nucleotides, the CDR3 is TGCGCCAGCAGCCCTACCCAGGGGGCGCGGGGAGTTTCACCCCTCCACTTT.

The chain uses TRBV28 and TRBJ1-5, with TRBD1 matching 9 bases. With V trimmed by 5 bases and J by 4 bases, 6 bases remained unmatched. CDR1 is MDHEN and CDR2 is SYDVKM in the germline V gene. The CDR3 contains 15 residues. CDR3 DNA sequence: TGTGCCAGCAGTGCCGGGACAGGGCGAAATCAGCCCCAGCATTTT. It yields the protein CASSAGTGRNQPQHF.

V is TRBV7-8 and J is TRBJ2-3, with no clear D. The germline V gene encodes CDR1 SGHVS and CDR2 FQNEAQ. CDR3 length: 13 amino acids. V was pared by 3 bases and J by 0 bases, with 4 bases between. Here the CDR3 reads CASSFSSTDTQYF. CDR3 nucleotides: TGTGCCAGCAGCTTTTCTAGCACAGATACGCAGTATTTT. Combining the CDR3 with reference TRBV7-8 and TRBJ2-3 gives the whole variable domain GAGVSQSPRYKVAKRGQDVALRCDPISGHVSLFWYQQALGQGPEFLTYFQNEAQLDKSGLPSDRFFAERPEGSVSTLKIQRTQQEDSAVYLCASSFSSTDTQYFGPGTRLTVL.